A single sample is the source of the 2 T cell receptor beta chains below, sequenced in a study of cytomegalovirus exposure and HLA in healthy donors. This PCR relied on a set of 60 Vbeta primers and 13 Jbeta primers. TCRdb's copy holds only in-frame clones and misses some; the assay was immunoSEQ multiplex PCR. The table records roughly 170,000 clones, about four fifths of them present only once. The sequencing sample was made of PBMCs. The receptors were gathered from a girl aged 10 to 17 in good health and CMV-seropositive.

The chain is built from TRBV18 and TRBJ1-2; 9 bases fit TRBD1. The CDR3 sequence is 16 residues long. Per germline, CDR1 KGHSH and CDR2 LQKENI. V shed 2 bases, J shed 4 bases, and the junction held 8 bases outside the gene matches. The CDR3 DNA is TGTGCCAGCTCACCAACCGGGACAGGGCTAAGCTATGGCTACACCTTC. It codes for CASSPTGTGLSYGYTF.

This chain joins TRBV19 and TRBJ1-5; 8 bases line up with TRBD1. CDR3 length: 13 residues. V shed 7 bases, J shed 7 bases, and the junction held 6 bases outside the gene matches. The V gene's germline CDR1 is LNHDA and CDR2 SQIVND (reference sequence). This chain's CDR3 is CASTDREAQPQHF. The CDR3 region has the DNA TGTGCCAGTACGGACAGGGAAGCGCAGCCCCAGCATTTT.